Shown below are 12 T cell receptor beta chains from a single sample sequenced in a study of blood T cell repertoires in COVID-19. Method: immunoSEQ multiplex PCR; TCRdb's copy keeps in-frame clones and lacks some. This table has around 92,000 clones, 65% to 85% appearing once. The sample consisted of peripheral blood. The receptors stem from a woman aged 80 or over with acute or convalescent COVID-19.

The CDR3 loop reads CASSAQGGGYTEAFF. CDR3 DNA: TGTGCCAGCAGTGCACAGGGGGGAGGGTACACTGAAGCTTTCTTT. This sequence joins TRBV2 and TRBJ1-1, with TRBD1 matching over 8 bases. Germline loops: CDR1 SNHLY, CDR2 FYNNEI. The CDR3 totals 15 residues. J lost 3 bases, V lost 4 bases, and 7 bases had no gene match.

The table lists this clone with a few counts. This chain uses TRBV6-2 or TRBV6-3 with TRBJ2-7, with 7 positions matching TRBD1. The V gene end was trimmed by 7 bases and the J gene end by 0 bases; junction bases not matched to a gene: 6. Germline V gene sequence: CDR1 MNHEY, CDR2 SVGEGT. The CDR3 runs 14 residues. DNA of the CDR3: TGTGCCAGCACCCCCCGGGACAGCTCCTACGAGCAGTACTTC. Amino acids: CASTPRDSSYEQYF.

The sample holds one count of this clone. This chain connects TRBV7-2 to TRBJ2-3; D remains unclear. CDR1 is SGHTA and CDR2 is FQGNSA in the germline V gene. This CDR3 region has 16 residues. V was trimmed by 1 base and J by 3 bases, leaving 14 bases between them. The CDR3 loop reads CASSLVGPSPTDTQYF. The CDR3 nucleotides read TGTGCCAGCAGCTTAGTTGGCCCTTCCCCGACAGATACGCAGTATTTT.

The gene calls are TRBV5-1 and TRBJ2-2; 7 bases map to TRBD1. V shed 0 bases, J shed 6 bases, and the junction held 8 bases outside the gene matches. Germline loops: CDR1 SGHRS, CDR2 YFSETQ. The CDR3 covers 16 residues. The CDR3 DNA reads as TGCGCCAGCAGCTTGGTGGCCGGGACAGAGGCCGGGGAGCTGTTTTTT. It encodes CASSLVAGTEAGELFF.

The genes are TRBV4-2 and TRBJ1-2; TRBD1 agrees at 8 bases. J lost 4 bases, V lost 2 bases, and 3 bases had no gene match. This CDR3 region has 14 residues. From germline, CDR1 is LGHNA and CDR2 YNFKEQ. CDR3 coding DNA: TGTGCCAGCAGCCAACAGGGGGCGAGCTATGGCTACACCTTC. It specifies CASSQQGASYGYTF.

J is TRBJ1-1 and V is TRBV6-6, with TRBD1 as a possible D gene (6 bases). The CDR3 loop spans 13 amino acids. Trimming removed 0 bases from V and 8 bases from J, with 10 bases in between. The germline gives CDR1 MNHNY, CDR2 SVGAGI (reference sequence). The CDR3 protein is CASSYSTGQEAFF. The CDR3 DNA follows: TGTGCCAGCAGTTACTCGACAGGACAGGAAGCTTTCTTT.

Here the CDR3 DNA reads TGTGCCATCAATTCTCCCCCGAACACCGGGGAGCTGTTTTTT. It encodes CAINSPPNTGELFF. This chain links TRBV10-3 with TRBJ2-2, with D hard to call. The CDR3 covers 14 residues. Germline assignment: CDR1 ENHRY and CDR2 SYGVKD. The V end lost 7 bases, the J end lost 0 bases, and 9 bases lay between the germline ends.

J is TRBJ2-1 and V is TRBV9, with 9 positions matching TRBD2. The CDR3 runs 17 residues. Germline V lookup: CDR1 SGDLS, CDR2 YYNGEE. The ends lost 0 bases at V and 8 bases at J; junction bases unmatched: 12. This CDR3 reads CASSVGAASSGIYEQFF. The CDR3 DNA follows: TGTGCCAGCAGCGTAGGGGCTGCGTCTAGCGGGATCTATGAGCAGTTCTTC.

The V gene is TRBV24-1, the J gene TRBJ1-2; weak D call: TRBD1 (5 bases). Germline V gene lookup returns CDR1 KGHDR and CDR2 SFDVKD. Trimming pared 4 bases from V and 6 bases from J, leaving 11 bases between. This CDR3 has 13 residues. CDR3 coding DNA: TGTGCCACCAGTGAGAAGGGGCGCGATGGCTACACCTTC. This gives the protein CATSEKGRDGYTF.

The chain has TRBV11-2 and TRBJ2-3; D unclear. V was shortened by 1 base and J by 3 bases, with 5 bases between the two germline ends. The CDR3 is made up of 13 amino acids. Per germline, CDR1 SGHAT and CDR2 FQNNGV. The CDR3 sequence: CASSLGRTDTQYF. CDR3 DNA: TGTGCCAGCAGCTTAGGGCGGACAGATACGCAGTATTTT.

This clone was detected a few times. The V call is TRBV4-1, the J call TRBJ1-5; perhaps TRBD1 as D (5 bases). The CDR3 contains 15 residues. The germline CDR1 and CDR2 sequences are MGHRA and YSYEKL. V dropped 1 base and J dropped 0 bases, with 7 bases sitting between them. The CDR3 DNA follows: TGCGCCAGCAGCCAAGGACAGAATAGCAATCAGCCCCAGCATTTT. It yields the protein CASSQGQNSNQPQHF.

This sequence joins TRBV11-1 and TRBJ2-7; 10 bases match TRBD1. The CDR3 sequence is 14 residues long. Losses at the gene ends were 6 bases for V and 6 bases for J; bases not matched to a gene: 8. Germline V CDR1 and CDR2: SGHAT, FQDESV (reference sequence). CDR3 residues: CASSPQRTGGEQYF. The CDR3, as DNA: TGTGCCAGCAGTCCCCAAAGGACAGGGGGCGAGCAGTACTTC.